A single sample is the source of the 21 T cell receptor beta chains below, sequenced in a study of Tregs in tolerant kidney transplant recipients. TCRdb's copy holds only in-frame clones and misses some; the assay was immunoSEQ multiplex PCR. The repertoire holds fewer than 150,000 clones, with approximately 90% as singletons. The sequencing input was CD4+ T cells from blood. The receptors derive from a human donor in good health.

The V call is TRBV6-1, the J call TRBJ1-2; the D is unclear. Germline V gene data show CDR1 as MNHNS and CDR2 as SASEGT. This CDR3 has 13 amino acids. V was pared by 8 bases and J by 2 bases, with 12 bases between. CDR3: CASRHPGNYGYTF. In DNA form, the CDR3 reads TGTGCCAGCCGACATCCTGGAAACTATGGCTACACCTTC.

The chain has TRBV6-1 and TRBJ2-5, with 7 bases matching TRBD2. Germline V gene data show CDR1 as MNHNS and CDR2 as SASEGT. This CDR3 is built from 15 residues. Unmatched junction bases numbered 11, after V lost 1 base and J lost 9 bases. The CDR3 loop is CASSEERTSVSAQYF. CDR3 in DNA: TGTGCCAGCAGTGAAGAGAGGACTAGTGTTTCGGCCCAGTACTTC.

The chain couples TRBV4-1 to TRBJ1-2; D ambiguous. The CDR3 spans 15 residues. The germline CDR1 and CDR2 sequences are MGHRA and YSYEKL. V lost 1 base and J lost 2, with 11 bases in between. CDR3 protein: CASSQAPGINYGYTF. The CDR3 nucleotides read TGCGCCAGCAGCCAAGCCCCGGGAATAAACTATGGCTACACCTTC.

The CDR3 sequence: CASSYTPGTLTGELFF. CDR3 DNA sequence: TGTGCCAGCAGTTACACGCCAGGGACTCTCACCGGGGAGCTGTTTTTT. The J gene is TRBJ2-2, the V gene TRBV6-5; maybe TRBD2 (6 bases). Per germline, CDR1 MNHEY and CDR2 SVGAGI. The CDR3 is 16 amino acids. The germline V and J ends were trimmed by 2 bases and 4 bases, with 14 bases remaining between them.

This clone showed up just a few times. The DNA for the CDR3 is TGTGCCAGTACCCTTACGGGACAGGGGTCGCTGAAAAACATTCAGTACTTC. Encoded protein: CASTLTGQGSLKNIQYF. The rearrangement joins TRBV19 to TRBJ2-4, with TRBD1 matching 10 bases. This CDR3 region has 17 residues. With V trimmed by 7 bases and J by 4 bases, 13 bases remained unmatched. Per germline, CDR1 LNHDA and CDR2 SQIVND (reference sequence).

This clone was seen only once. The CDR3 loop is CASSVDIAYNSPLHF. The CDR3, as DNA: TGTGCCAGCAGCGTAGATATAGCCTATAATTCACCCCTCCACTTT. The chain joins TRBV9 to TRBJ1-6; no reliable D call. Trimming took 0 bases from V and 2 from J, leaving 6 bases between them. The CDR3 has 15 residues. CDR1 SGDLS and CDR2 YYNGEE come from the germline V gene. The complete variable domain, with remaining parts taken from reference TRBV9 and TRBJ1-6, reads DSGVTQTPKHLITATGQRVTLRCSPRSGDLSVYWYQQSLDQGLQFLIQYYNGEERAKGNILERFSAQQFPDLHSELNLSSLELGDSALYFCASSVDIAYNSPLHFGNGTRLTVT.

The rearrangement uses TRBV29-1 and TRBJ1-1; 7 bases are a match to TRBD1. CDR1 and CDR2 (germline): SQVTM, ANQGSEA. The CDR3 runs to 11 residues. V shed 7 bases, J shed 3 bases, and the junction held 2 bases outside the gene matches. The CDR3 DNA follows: TGCAGCGCAAGGGGGCACACTGAAGCTTTCTTT. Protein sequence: CSARGHTEAFF.

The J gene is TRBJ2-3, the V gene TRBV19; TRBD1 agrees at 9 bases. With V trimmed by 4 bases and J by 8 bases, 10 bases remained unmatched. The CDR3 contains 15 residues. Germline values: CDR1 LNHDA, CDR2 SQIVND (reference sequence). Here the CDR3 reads CASSTRDRVRVTQYF. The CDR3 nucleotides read TGTGCCAGTAGTACCCGGGACAGGGTTAGGGTTACGCAGTATTTT.

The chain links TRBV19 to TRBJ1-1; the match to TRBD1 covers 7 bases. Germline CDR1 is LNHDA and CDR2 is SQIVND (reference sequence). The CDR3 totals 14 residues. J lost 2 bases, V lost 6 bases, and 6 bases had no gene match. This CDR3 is CASSLQGSNTEAFF. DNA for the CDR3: TGTGCCAGTAGCCTACAGGGGTCAAACACTGAAGCTTTCTTT.

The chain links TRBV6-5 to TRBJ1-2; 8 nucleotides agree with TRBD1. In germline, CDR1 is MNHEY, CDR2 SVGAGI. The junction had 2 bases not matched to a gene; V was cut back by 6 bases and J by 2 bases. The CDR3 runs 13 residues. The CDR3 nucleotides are TGTGCCAGCAGCGCAGGGGGCAACTATGGCTACACCTTC. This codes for CASSAGGNYGYTF.

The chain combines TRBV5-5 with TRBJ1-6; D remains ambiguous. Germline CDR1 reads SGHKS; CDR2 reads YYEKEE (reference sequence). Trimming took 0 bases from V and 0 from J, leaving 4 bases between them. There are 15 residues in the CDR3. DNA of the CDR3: TGTGCCAGCAGCTTGGCCGTCTCCTATAATTCACCCCTCCACTTT. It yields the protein CASSLAVSYNSPLHF.

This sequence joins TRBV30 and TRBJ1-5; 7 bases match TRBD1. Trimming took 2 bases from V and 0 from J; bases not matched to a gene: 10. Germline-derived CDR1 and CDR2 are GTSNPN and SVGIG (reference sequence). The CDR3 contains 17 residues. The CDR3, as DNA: TGTGCCTGGAGTTTGGGTACAGGGGTTGCTAGCAATCAGCCCCAGCATTTT. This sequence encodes CAWSLGTGVASNQPQHF.

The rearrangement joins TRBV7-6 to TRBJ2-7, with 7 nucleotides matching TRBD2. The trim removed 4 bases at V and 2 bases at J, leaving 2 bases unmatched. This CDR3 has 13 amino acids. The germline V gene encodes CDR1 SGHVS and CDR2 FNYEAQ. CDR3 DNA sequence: TGTGCCAGCAGCTACGGACTAGCCTACGAGCAGTACTTC. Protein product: CASSYGLAYEQYF.

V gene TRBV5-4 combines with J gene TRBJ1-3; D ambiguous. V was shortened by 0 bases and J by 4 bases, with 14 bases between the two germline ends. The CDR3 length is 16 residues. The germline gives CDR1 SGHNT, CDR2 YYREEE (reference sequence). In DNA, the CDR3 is TGTGCCAGCAGCTTGGCCATGGACCCAAGGGGAAACACCATATATTTT. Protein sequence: CASSLAMDPRGNTIYF.

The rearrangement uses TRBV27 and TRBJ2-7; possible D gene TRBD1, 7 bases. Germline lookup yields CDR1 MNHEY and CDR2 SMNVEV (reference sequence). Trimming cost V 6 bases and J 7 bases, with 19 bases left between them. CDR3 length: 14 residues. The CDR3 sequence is CASRDPKGAGEQYF. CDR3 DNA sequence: TGTGCCAGCAGGGACCCGAAGGGGGCGGGGGAGCAGTACTTC.

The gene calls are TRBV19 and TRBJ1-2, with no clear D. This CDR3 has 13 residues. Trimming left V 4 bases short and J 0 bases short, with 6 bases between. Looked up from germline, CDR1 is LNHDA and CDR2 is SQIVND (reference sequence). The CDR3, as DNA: TGTGCCAGTAGTACTCCGGCTAACTATGGCTACACCTTC. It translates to CASSTPANYGYTF.

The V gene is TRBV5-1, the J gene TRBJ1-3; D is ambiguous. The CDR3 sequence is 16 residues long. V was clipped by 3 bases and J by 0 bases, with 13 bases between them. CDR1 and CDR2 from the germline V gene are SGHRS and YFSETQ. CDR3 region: CASSSRFGPSGNTIYF. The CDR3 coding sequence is TGCGCCAGCAGCTCGAGGTTCGGCCCCTCTGGAAACACCATATATTTT.

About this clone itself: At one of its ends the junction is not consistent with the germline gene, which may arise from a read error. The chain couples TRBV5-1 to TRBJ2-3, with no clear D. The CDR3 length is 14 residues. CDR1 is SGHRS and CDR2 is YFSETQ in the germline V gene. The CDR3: CASSLEPGTDTQYF. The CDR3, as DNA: TGCGCCAGCAGCTTGGAGCCGGGCACGGATACGCAGTATTTT.

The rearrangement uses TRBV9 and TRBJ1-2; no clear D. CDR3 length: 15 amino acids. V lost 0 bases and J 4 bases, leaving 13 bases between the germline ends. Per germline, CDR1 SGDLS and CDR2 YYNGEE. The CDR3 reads CASSVVPDYSYGYTF. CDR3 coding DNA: TGTGCCAGCAGCGTAGTGCCAGATTACAGCTATGGCTACACCTTC.

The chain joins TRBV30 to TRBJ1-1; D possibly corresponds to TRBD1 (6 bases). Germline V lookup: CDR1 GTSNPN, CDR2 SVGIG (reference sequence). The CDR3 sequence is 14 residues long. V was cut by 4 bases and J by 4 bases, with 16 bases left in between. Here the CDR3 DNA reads TGTGCCTGGAACACCGGGACAATCAGCACTGAAGCTTTCTTT. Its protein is CAWNTGTISTEAFF.

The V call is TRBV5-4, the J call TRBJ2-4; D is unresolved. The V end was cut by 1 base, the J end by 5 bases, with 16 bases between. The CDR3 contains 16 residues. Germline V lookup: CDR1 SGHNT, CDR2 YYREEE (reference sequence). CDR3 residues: CASSLNGWSPENIQYF. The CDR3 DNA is TGTGCCAGCAGCTTGAATGGATGGTCTCCGGAAAACATTCAGTACTTC.